This T cell receptor beta chain was observed in a study of CD8 T cells in ankylosing spondylitis. Looked up from germline, CDR1 is DFQATT and CDR2 is SNEGSKA (reference sequence). There are 14 residues in the CDR3. As for this clonotype: Antigen: not known. A junction end diverges from the germline sequence, so it may reflect a read error.

TCRdb reprocessed the 5' RACE reads via MiXCR and lists one record per CDR3 protein. Altogether under 450,000 distinct CDR3 sequences are present, roughly 15% being singletons, with the ten largest covering approximately 0.97%. Study observations and caveats: The authors found the disease-linked clones to be CD8+ and relatively rare in peripheral blood. A TCR beta motif of eight or nine highly homologous variants seemed to mark ankylosing spondylitis blood. Reportedly, disease-linked clones are significantly enriched in ankylosing spondylitis patients' matched synovial fluid.

The chain employs TRBV20-1 and TRBJ2-3; 7 bases map to TRBD2. This receptor was taken from a male donor with ankylosing spondylitis. Input material: blood, either unsorted or a sorted T cell fraction (not recorded which). CDR3 protein: CCAREWLTSDTQYF. The CDR3 DNA reads TGCTGTGCTAGAGAATGGCTGACTAGCGATACGCAGTATTTT.